Described below is a single TCR beta chain sequence and its context. Its antigen remains unknown. It was 200 ng DNA, tens of thousands of T cell genomes, that sorted-subset replicate PCRs used. In the original processing: Junction-only immunoSEQ sequences carried no quality scores, so filtering differed. Produced via immunoSEQ multiplex PCR; TCRdb's table is partial and in-frame only. V and J calls and clone size are as listed in that table; D and trimming were resolved from the DNA. The sample gives approximately 1,500,000 clones, roughly 98% of which show up once; 0.4% to 0.45% is in the top ten. Looked up from germline, CDR1 is SGHRS and CDR2 is YFSETQ. V dropped 4 bases and J dropped 1 base, with 8 bases sitting between them. The CDR3 contains 13 residues. This sample was included in a study of shared clonotypes between healthy human individuals. Study conclusions and caveats: Exclusively blood specimens were collected; tissue repertoires likely differ. Clonotypes shared by all four sorted-subset donors had higher generation probabilities than non-shared clonotypes.

This TCR was sampled from a young man in good health. The chain joins TRBV5-1 to TRBJ1-1; perhaps TRBD1 as D (6 bases). Sequencing was done on a sample of naive CD4+ T cells sorted from blood. Subset of the sample: CD45RA+ positively selected. CDR3 sequence: CASSTTGNTEAFF. For the CDR3, the DNA is TGCGCCAGCAGCACGACAGGGAACACTGAAGCTTTCTTT.